Listed here is a single TCR beta chain. This sample stems from a study of shared clonotypes between healthy human individuals. Assay used: immunoSEQ multiplex PCR; TCRdb lists only in-frame clones, some missing. The sample consists of about 490,000 clones, about 80% of them appearing once. The V gene lost 0 bases and the J gene lost 8 bases, with 20 bases spanning the gap. The CDR3 length is 17 residues. In germline, CDR1 is ENHRY, CDR2 SYGVKD. This chain connects TRBV10-3 to TRBJ2-1; possibly TRBD1 or TRBD2 for D (5 bases each). The receptor was isolated from a woman in her thirties or forties in good health. Some clones in this sample may be carry-over from other donors' samples. The specimen sequenced was PBMCs. The CDR3 here is CAISESKGRPDGHEQFF. CDR3 nucleotide sequence: TGTGCCATCAGTGAGTCGAAGGGGAGACCCGATGGGCATGAGCAGTTCTTC.